These 30 T cell receptor beta chains came from one sample sequenced in a study of blood T cell repertoires in COVID-19. The table came from immunoSEQ multiplex PCR; TCRdb's copy has only in-frame clones and leaves some out. The sample includes under 80,000 clones, 80% to 95% seen only once; the top ten take approximately 5.5%. The source material was peripheral blood. These receptors all stem from a human donor in a cohort sampled during active COVID-19.

The rearrangement links TRBV12-1 to TRBJ2-7; TRBD1, the D gene given by the table, was not confirmed from the DNA. TRBV12-1 has pseudogene status. The CDR3 runs to 18 residues. The CDR3, as DNA: TGTGCCAGCAGCTCCTACTTGGAACGACATCCAAACCCCTACGAGCAGTACTTC. Protein: CASSSYLERHPNPYEQYF.

This clone has only one observation. The V call is TRBV11-2, the J call TRBJ2-1, with TRBD2 matching 8 bases. CDR3 size: 15 residues. The J segment lost 4 bases and the V segment lost 7 bases, leaving 9 bases of the junction unmatched. Per the germline V gene, CDR1 is SGHAT and CDR2 is FQNNGV. DNA for the CDR3: TGTGCCAGCATCCTTTCGGGGGGGCAATACAATGAGCAGTTCTTC. Translation: CASILSGGQYNEQFF.

The rearrangement joins TRBV3-1 (or the pseudogene TRBV3-2) to TRBJ1-1; TRBD1 is a possible D gene (6 bases). Germline-derived CDR1 and CDR2 are LGHDT and YNNKEL (reference sequence). Trimming shortened V by 4 bases and J by 8 bases, and 11 bases separated the two germline ends. CDR3 size: 12 residues. In nucleotides, the CDR3 is TGTGCCAGCAGCCTACAGGGTTCCGAAGCTTTCTTT. Residues: CASSLQGSEAFF.

A single count supports this clone. The V gene is TRBV18, the J gene TRBJ1-2; D is unclear. Germline lookup yields CDR1 KGHSH and CDR2 LQKENI. The CDR3 is 13 residues long. Trimming pared 3 bases from V and 3 bases from J, leaving 8 bases between. The CDR3 loop is CASSPGRDYGYTF. Written as DNA, the CDR3 is TGTGCCAGCTCACCGGGCAGAGACTATGGCTACACCTTC. Together with reference TRBV18 and TRBJ1-2, the CDR3 gives the full variable domain: NAGVMQNPRHLVRRRGQEARLRCSPMKGHSHVYWYRQLPEEGLKFMVYLQKENIIDESGMPKERFSAEFPKEGPSILRIQQVVRGDSAAYFCASSPGRDYGYTFGSGTRLTVV.

The gene calls are TRBV7-3 and TRBJ2-3, with a weak D call TRBD1 (5 bases). The CDR3 totals 13 residues. V was pared by 5 bases and J by 1 base, with 7 bases between. Germline loops: CDR1 SGHTA, CDR2 FQGTGA. The CDR3 nucleotides are TGTGCCAGCAGCGAACAGGGCACAGATACGCAGTATTTT. Translation gives CASSEQGTDTQYF.

The chain is built from TRBV4-1 and TRBJ2-1; D is possibly TRBD2 (6 bases). CDR3 size: 16 residues. In germline, CDR1 is MGHRA, CDR2 YSYEKL. V dropped 5 bases and J dropped 4 bases, with 18 bases sitting between them. The CDR3 DNA follows: TGCGCCAGCAGCTTTGGGGGGTCTAGCGCTTACAATGAGCAGTTCTTC. It codes for CASSFGGSSAYNEQFF.

Here the CDR3 reads CASSLGLGSTGELFF. The DNA for the CDR3 is TGTGCCAGCAGCTTAGGGCTTGGCAGCACCGGGGAGCTGTTTTTT. This chain uses TRBV11-3 with TRBJ2-2; D gene ambiguous. This CDR3 contains 15 residues. Germline assignment: CDR1 SGHNT and CDR2 YENEEA. Trimming pared 1 base from V and 4 bases from J, leaving 10 bases between.

The gene calls are TRBV13 and TRBJ1-1, with unresolved D. V dropped 4 bases and J dropped 6 bases, with 6 bases sitting between them. The CDR3 contains 11 residues. CDR1 PRHDT and CDR2 FYEKMQ come from the germline V gene (reference sequence). CDR3 sequence reads: CASSSGSEAFF. Written as DNA, the CDR3 is TGTGCCAGCAGCTCGGGGTCTGAAGCTTTCTTT.

CDR3 loop: CASSGRGLYEQYF. Here the CDR3 DNA reads TGTGCCAGCTCTGGAAGGGGGCTTTACGAGCAGTACTTC. The chain has TRBV21-1 and TRBJ2-7; TRBD1 reflects the table's D call only, with no check against the DNA. TRBV21-1 is an annotated pseudogene. The CDR3 runs to 13 residues.

The rearrangement joins TRBV18 to TRBJ1-3; the D is unclear. V dropped 3 bases and J dropped 0 bases, with 12 bases sitting between them. The CDR3 contains 16 residues. Germline CDR1 and CDR2: KGHSH and LQKENI. DNA for the CDR3: TGTGCCAGCTCACCTGTGGAGGCGACCTCTGGAAACACCATATATTTT. This gives the protein CASSPVEATSGNTIYF.

This clone was seen once. In DNA, the CDR3 is TGTGCCAGCAGCAAGCGGGAGGGCCGGGACGGGGAGCTGTTTTTT. It codes for CASSKREGRDGELFF. The chain carries TRBV7-9 and TRBJ2-2; 10 bases map to TRBD2. With V trimmed by 5 bases and J by 7 bases, 7 bases remained unmatched. The CDR3 covers 15 residues. Per germline, CDR1 SEHNR and CDR2 FQNEAQ (reference sequence).

This clone was observed once. The chain links TRBV7-9 to TRBJ2-1; D gene ambiguous. This CDR3 is 16 amino acids long. Germline V gives CDR1 SEHNR, CDR2 FQNEAQ (reference sequence). Deletions cut 6 bases from V and 4 bases from J, with 19 bases between. The chain's CDR3 is CASRETVRISYNEQFF. The CDR3 DNA sequence: TGTGCCAGCAGGGAAACGGTCAGGATTTCGTACAATGAGCAGTTCTTC.

The rearrangement joins TRBV9 to TRBJ2-1; the match to TRBD2 covers 10 bases. Germline loops: CDR1 SGDLS, CDR2 YYNGEE. The CDR3 consists of 15 residues. Unmatched junction bases numbered 3, after V lost 2 bases and J lost 4 bases. CDR3 nucleotide sequence: TGTGCCAGCAGCGTCACTAGCGGGGATTACAATGAGCAGTTCTTC. It yields the protein CASSVTSGDYNEQFF.

This clone was detected once. The chain joins TRBV9 to TRBJ2-3; TRBD2 is a possible D gene (5 bases). The CDR3 is 15 residues long. Germline V CDR1 and CDR2: SGDLS, YYNGEE. The V end lost 2 bases, the J end lost 6 bases, and 16 bases lay between the germline ends. This chain's CDR3 is CASSVGQWRSDTQYF. The CDR3 DNA sequence: TGTGCCAGCAGCGTCGGCCAGTGGAGGAGTGATACGCAGTATTTT. The whole variable domain, filled in from reference TRBV9 and TRBJ2-3, reads DSGVTQTPKHLITATGQRVTLRCSPRSGDLSVYWYQQSLDQGLQFLIQYYNGEERAKGNILERFSAQQFPDLHSELNLSSLELGDSALYFCASSVGQWRSDTQYFGPGTRLTVL.

V is TRBV7-9 and J is TRBJ2-3; 9 positions agree with TRBD1. V gave up 7 bases and J gave up 5 bases; unmatched junction bases: 19. The CDR3 contains 18 residues. Germline V gene lookup returns CDR1 SEHNR and CDR2 FQNEAQ (reference sequence). DNA for the CDR3: TGTGCCAGCACGGCCCCTAAGACAGGGGGGCTCCTGGAAGATACGCAGTATTTT. As protein: CASTAPKTGGLLEDTQYF.

The chain recombines TRBV7-9 with TRBJ2-5, with D maybe TRBD2 (6 bases). CDR1 is SEHNR, CDR2 FQNEAQ, per germline (reference sequence). The V gene lost 8 bases and the J gene lost 1 base, with 11 bases spanning the gap. The CDR3 has 13 residues. For the CDR3, the DNA is TGTGCCAGCCGCCGGAGGGGCCAAGAGACCCAGTACTTC. This translates into CASRRRGQETQYF.

This clone was observed a handful of times. The V gene is TRBV15, the J gene TRBJ1-5; D may be TRBD1 (5 bases). Trimming stripped 0 bases from V and 7 bases from J, with 13 bases between. This CDR3 spans 15 amino acids. Germline values: CDR1 LNHNV, CDR2 YYDKDF (reference sequence). For the CDR3, the DNA is TGTGCCACCAGCAGAGAAAGGAGGGGAGGGCAGCCCCAGCATTTT. It translates to CATSRERRGGQPQHF.

For the CDR3, the DNA is TGTGCCATACGGGAGCGGGGGGGCCAGGAGTACTTC. It codes for CAIRERGGQEYF. The chain carries TRBV28 and TRBJ2-7, with 10 positions matching TRBD2. The ends lost 10 bases at V and 11 bases at J; junction bases unmatched: 11. Germline CDR1 and CDR2: MDHEN and SYDVKM. CDR3 length equals 12 residues.

CDR3 in amino acids: CASSSWSSGRLGANVLTF. Here the CDR3 DNA reads TGCGCCAGCAGCTCCTGGTCTAGCGGGAGGTTGGGGGCCAACGTCCTGACTTTC. The chain links TRBV5-1 to TRBJ2-6; 11 bases are shared with TRBD2. Germline CDR1 reads SGHRS; CDR2 reads YFSETQ. The CDR3 extends over 18 amino acids. V was pared by 3 bases and J by 4 bases, with 9 bases of the junction left unmatched.

V is TRBV7-6 and J is TRBJ2-1; TRBD2 matches at 7 bases. Losses at the gene ends were 5 bases for V and 1 base for J; bases not matched to a gene: 8. The CDR3 sequence is 16 residues long. The germline V gene encodes CDR1 SGHVS and CDR2 FNYEAQ. CDR3 sequence: CASSRVAGESYNEQFF. The CDR3, as DNA: TGTGCCAGCAGCCGGGTGGCGGGGGAGTCCTACAATGAGCAGTTCTTC.

The V gene is TRBV5-1, the J gene TRBJ1-3, with D hard to call. The V end lost 4 bases, the J end lost 4 bases, and 9 bases lay between the germline ends. Per germline, CDR1 SGHRS and CDR2 YFSETQ. The CDR3 has 13 amino acids. CDR3: CASSLDGGNTIYF. The CDR3 DNA reads TGCGCCAGCAGCCTTGACGGGGGAAACACCATATATTTT.

The J gene is TRBJ2-7, the V gene TRBV5-1; tentatively, D is TRBD1 (5 bases). Trimming shortened V by 4 bases and J by 3 bases, and 14 bases separated the two germline ends. CDR1 is SGHRS, CDR2 YFSETQ, per germline. The CDR3 totals 14 residues. The CDR3 spells CASSPDTANYEQYF. CDR3 coding DNA: TGCGCCAGCAGCCCGGACACGGCAAACTACGAGCAGTACTTC.

The V call is TRBV7-8, the J call TRBJ2-7; 9 nucleotides align to TRBD1. CDR3 length equals 13 residues. In germline, CDR1 is SGHVS, CDR2 FQNEAQ. The V gene end was trimmed by 3 bases and the J gene end by 5 bases; junction bases not matched to a gene: 2. Here the CDR3 DNA reads TGTGCCAGCAGCTTGGGACAGGGTGACGAGCAGTACTTC. This encodes CASSLGQGDEQYF.

This clone was recorded only once. This chain links TRBV7-3 with TRBJ2-2; 12 positions match TRBD2. Losses at the gene ends were 8 bases for V and 5 bases for J; bases not matched to a gene: 6. The CDR3 spans 15 residues. CDR1 SGHTA and CDR2 FQGTGA come from the germline V gene. Written as DNA, the CDR3 is TGTGCCAGCTCCTCGACTAGCGGGAGAACCGGGGAGCTGTTTTTT. Its translation is CASSSTSGRTGELFF.

This rearrangement joins TRBV7-2 to TRBJ2-3, with 13 bases lining up with TRBD2. J was trimmed by 5 bases and V by 1 base; bases with no gene match: 3. Per the germline V gene, CDR1 is SGHTA and CDR2 is FQGNSA. The CDR3 is 16 amino acids. Here the CDR3 DNA reads TGTGCCAGCAGCTTAGGGACTAGCGGGAGTAGAGATACGCAGTATTTT. The encoded protein is CASSLGTSGSRDTQYF. The full variable domain, completed using reference TRBV7-2 and TRBJ2-3, is GAGVSQSPSNKVTEKGKDVELRCDPISGHTALYWYRQSLGQGLEFLIYFQGNSAPDKSGLPSDRFSAERTGGSVSTLTIQRTQQEDSAVYLCASSLGTSGSRDTQYFGPGTRLTVL.

The chain has TRBV5-4 and TRBJ2-1; TRBD2 agrees at 8 bases. The V gene end was trimmed by 3 bases and the J gene end by 0 bases; junction bases not matched to a gene: 5. CDR1 and CDR2 from the germline V gene are SGHNT and YYREEE (reference sequence). The CDR3 consists of 16 residues. The CDR3 reads CASSSGGGSSYNEQFF. Written as DNA, the CDR3 is TGTGCCAGCAGCTCCGGGGGGGGGTCCTCCTACAATGAGCAGTTCTTC.

This chain links TRBV19 with TRBJ2-1; 12 nucleotides line up with TRBD2. Unmatched junction bases numbered 8, after V lost 5 bases and J lost 9 bases. The CDR3 sequence is 15 residues long. Germline CDR1 LNHDA, CDR2 SQIVND (reference sequence). The chain's CDR3 is CASSPLAGGLTEQFF. In DNA form, the CDR3 reads TGTGCCAGTAGTCCTCTAGCGGGAGGGCTCACTGAGCAGTTCTTC.

This clone was seen a handful of times. The V and J genes are TRBV5-4 and TRBJ1-6, with 10 bases fitting TRBD1. V lost 5 bases and J lost 10; bases outside the gene matches: 3. The length of the CDR3 is 13 residues. Germline CDR1 SGHNT, CDR2 YYREEE (reference sequence). This chain's CDR3 is CASSGQGESPLHF. The CDR3 DNA sequence: TGTGCCAGCAGTGGACAGGGGGAATCACCCCTCCACTTT.

The CDR3 here is CASSADRELFF. The CDR3 DNA follows: TGCGCCAGCAGCGCCGACAGGGAGCTGTTTTTT. The rearrangement uses TRBV5-1 and TRBJ2-2; D remains unclear. CDR1 and CDR2 from the germline V gene are SGHRS and YFSETQ. With 4 bases removed from V and 9 bases from J, the gap between germline ends came to 7 bases. CDR3 length: 11 amino acids.

The V call is TRBV7-9, the J call TRBJ2-1; D possibly corresponds to TRBD1 (6 bases). The V and J ends lost 3 bases and 10 bases respectively, with 16 bases between them. This CDR3 has 14 amino acids. Germline V gives CDR1 SEHNR, CDR2 FQNEAQ (reference sequence). CDR3 residues: CASSFTGTHVEQFF. CDR3 DNA: TGTGCCAGCAGCTTCACCGGGACACATGTCGAGCAGTTCTTC.